The count of the clone carrying this T cell receptor beta chain is one. What it binds is not known. The data stem from a study of long-term antiretroviral therapy in people with HIV. General study findings and limits: Relative to transplant donor controls, diversity remained lower despite increasing after ART.

No fewer than two post-ART and no fewer than one pre-ART PBMC samples existed for each donor. The libraries were made with immunoSEQ v3.0 at survey level. Data came from immunoSEQ multiplex PCR; TCRdb stores just in-frame clones and leaves some out. The repertoire consists of around 26,000 clones, with approximately 80% occurring once and the leading ten covering 5.5% to 6%. The TCR comes from a woman aged 25 to 39 with HIV. This specimen consisted of unsorted PBMCs, obtained 1.1 years before starting antiretroviral therapy.

The CDR3 DNA sequence: TGTGCCAGCAGTGCCGGGACAGCGTATAATTCACCCCTCCACTTT. This gives the protein CASSAGTAYNSPLHF. J is TRBJ1-6 and V is TRBV2; 7 bases are a match to TRBD1. V trimming: 4 bases; J trimming: 4 bases; junction bases outside the gene matches: 4. This CDR3 region has 15 residues. Germline assignment: CDR1 SNHLY and CDR2 FYNNEI. Looking up the rest from reference TRBV2 and TRBJ1-6 gives the full variable domain: EPEVTQTPSHQVTQMGQEVILRCVPISNHLYFYWYRQILGQKVEFLVSFYNNEISEKSEIFDDQFSVERPDGSNFTLKIRSTKLEDSAMYFCASSAGTAYNSPLHFGNGTRLTVT.